This T cell receptor beta chain comes out of a study of blood T cell repertoires in COVID-19. On the study more broadly: Sites across the United States, Italy and Spain contributed samples from acute and convalescent COVID-19.

As processed by the authors: It was from reference gene primer amplification that nucleated cell counts were estimated. The assay was immunoSEQ multiplex PCR, and TCRdb's table has in-frame clones only and misses some. V and J calls and clone size are given by that table; D and trimming were obtained from the DNA. The data show approximately 180,000 clones, approximately 80% seen once. Patients in Seattle were enrolled during active infection, then followed longitudinally. Germline trimming cut 6 bases from V and 8 bases from J; bases unmatched to any gene: 4. The CDR3 has 11 residues. Looked up from germline, CDR1 is SGDLS and CDR2 is YYNGEE.

The TCR sequence derives from a woman aged 40-49 years with COVID-19, enrolled during active disease. The chain has TRBV9 and TRBJ1-2; 7 nucleotides line up with TRBD1. The sample consisted of peripheral blood. CDR3 in DNA: TGTGCCAGCACGAAGGGGGCCGGCTACACCTTC. Protein product: CASTKGAGYTF.